The rows below give T cell receptor beta chains drawn from one sample of a study of blood T cell repertoires in COVID-19. Method: immunoSEQ multiplex PCR; TCRdb's copy keeps in-frame clones and lacks some. The sample lists approximately 300,000 clones, about 82% occurring once. The specimen was peripheral blood. These receptors originate from a woman aged 50 to 65 with acute or convalescent COVID-19. The CDR3 runs from the conserved cysteine through the conserved F or W. The order of the fields is D gene, CDR3 length, V gene, clone size, J gene, CDR3 protein, CDR3 DNA. A D gene is named only where the DNA matches it firmly. Only part of the rows carry a size: once, few, many, or a class if the clone is expanded.

>NA|14|TRBV4-3|few|TRBJ1-1
CASSQGRQNTEAFF
TGCGCCAGCAGCCAAGGCCGACAGAACACTGAAGCTTTCTTT
>TRBD2|16|TRBV14|NA|TRBJ2-1
CASSPLGGSSYNEQFF
TGTGCCAGCAGCCCCCTAGGCGGGAGCTCCTACAATGAGCAGTTCTTC
>TRBD1|14|TRBV6-6|NA|TRBJ1-5
CASRDRGGNQPQHF
TGTGCCAGCAGAGACAGGGGGGGAAATCAGCCCCAGCATTTT
>NA|14|TRBV7-8|NA|TRBJ2-7
CASSSQTVRAEQYF
TGTGCCAGCAGCTCACAGACAGTACGGGCCGAGCAGTACTTC
>NA|13|TRBV28|NA|TRBJ1-1
CASSFAAITEAFF
TGTGCCAGCAGTTTCGCGGCCATCACTGAAGCTTTCTTT
>TRBD2|15|TRBV5-4|NA|TRBJ2-3
CASSVTSDQTDTQYF
TGTGCCAGCAGCGTTACTAGCGACCAAACAGATACGCAGTATTTT
>NA|15|TRBV10-3|NA|TRBJ2-7
CAISEEASGTYEQYF
TGTGCCATCAGTGAGGAGGCCAGCGGAACCTACGAGCAGTACTTC
>NA|13|TRBV30|once|TRBJ2-5
CAWSASAQETQYF
TGTGCCTGGAGTGCTAGCGCCCAAGAGACCCAGTACTTC
>NA|15|TRBV4-1|NA|TRBJ1-4
CASSQDGTNHEKLFF
TGCGCCAGCAGCCAAGATGGGACAAACCATGAAAAACTGTTTTTT
>NA|15|TRBV7-2|few|TRBJ2-1
CASRGPGLSANEQFF
TGTGCCAGCAGAGGACCGGGACTCTCCGCCAATGAGCAGTTCTTC
>NA|13|TRBV6-5|NA|TRBJ2-7
CASSSTKAYEQYF
TGTGCCAGCAGTTCCACTAAAGCCTACGAGCAGTACTTC
>NA|14|TRBV19|NA|TRBJ2-7
CASSKRGGFNEQYF
TGTGCCAGTAGTAAGCGAGGCGGTTTCAACGAGCAGTACTTC
>TRBD1|19|TRBV5-6|NA|TRBJ2-7
CASSLVIRQGAPPLYEQYF
TGTGCCAGCAGCTTGGTGATACGGCAGGGGGCCCCTCCTTTGTACGAGCAGTACTTC
>NA|16|TRBV3-1/TRBV3-2|once|TRBJ2-3
CASSQGGTPDVDTQYF
TGTGCCAGCAGCCAAGGGGGGACTCCTGACGTGGATACGCAGTATTTT
>NA|17|TRBV7-8|NA|TRBJ2-7
CASSLRPLEGSPYEQYF
TGTGCCAGCAGCTTACGACCATTGGAAGGGAGCCCCTACGAGCAGTACTTC
>TRBD1|18|TRBV9|NA|TRBJ2-2
CASSDPRDRGGQTGELFF
TGTGCCAGCAGCGACCCCAGGGACAGAGGGGGACAGACCGGGGAGCTGTTTTTT
>NA|14|TRBV7-2|NA|TRBJ2-7
CASIGGPGAYEQYF
TGTGCCAGCATTGGGGGCCCAGGAGCCTACGAGCAGTACTTC
>TRBD1|16|TRBV5-1|few|TRBJ2-2
CASSFYGTGNTGELFF
TGCGCCAGCAGCTTCTATGGGACAGGGAACACCGGGGAGCTGTTTTTT
>TRBD1|16|TRBV27|NA|TRBJ2-7
CASGLGGQGGNYEQYF
TGTGCCAGCGGGCTCGGGGGACAGGGTGGAAACTACGAGCAGTACTTC
>TRBD1|18|TRBV7-3|NA|TRBJ2-3
CASSNRDRSTSSTDTQYF
TGTGCCAGCAGCAACCGGGACAGGTCCACTTCTAGCACAGATACGCAGTATTTT
>NA|13|TRBV27|NA|TRBJ1-5
CASSFQANQPQHF
TGTGCCAGCAGTTTTCAGGCGAATCAGCCCCAGCATTTT
>TRBD2|19|TRBV3-1/TRBV3-2|NA|TRBJ2-7
CASSQDCSRLAGVSYEQYF
TGTGCCAGCAGCCAAGATTGCTCAAGACTAGCGGGAGTATCCTACGAGCAGTACTTC
>NA|15|TRBV5-1|once|TRBJ2-5
CASSLAQPGGETQYF
TGCGCCAGCAGCTTAGCCCAACCAGGGGGGGAGACCCAGTACTTC
>NA|14|TRBV7-2|NA|TRBJ1-1
CASSLAAGTTEAFF
TGTGCCAGCAGCTTAGCCGCGGGGACCACTGAAGCTTTCTTT
>NA|15|TRBV27|NA|TRBJ1-5
CASSLEGASNQPQHF
TGTGCCAGCAGTTTGGAAGGAGCTAGCAATCAGCCCCAGCATTTT
>NA|15|TRBV5-1|NA|TRBJ1-4
CASSLTGMINEKLFF
TGCGCCAGCAGCCTTACAGGGATGATTAACGAAAAACTGTTTTTT
>NA|15|TRBV19|NA|TRBJ2-1
CASSMLQTLYNEQFF
TGTGCCAGTAGTATGTTACAGACGCTGTACAATGAGCAGTTCTTC
>TRBD1|14|TRBV28|NA|TRBJ2-2
CASSGQGSSGELFF
TGTGCCAGCAGCGGACAGGGGTCTTCCGGGGAGCTGTTTTTT
>NA|15|TRBV29-1|few|TRBJ1-1
CSVMVGTLMNTEAFF
TGCAGCGTCATGGTCGGGACACTCATGAACACTGAAGCTTTCTTT
>NA|14|TRBV7-7|NA|TRBJ1-1
CASSPMDRNTEAFF
TGTGCCAGCAGCCCAATGGACAGGAACACTGAAGCTTTCTTT
>NA|17|TRBV6-2/TRBV6-3|once|TRBJ2-1
CASSYSKSQVSYNEQFF
TGTGCCAGCAGTTACTCGAAGTCACAAGTCTCCTACAATGAGCAGTTCTTC
>TRBD1|18|TRBV7-2|NA|TRBJ1-5
CASSLPWGQGRSNQPQHF
TGTGCCAGCAGCTTACCCTGGGGACAGGGTAGGAGCAATCAGCCCCAGCATTTT
>TRBD2|15|TRBV3-1/TRBV3-2|NA|TRBJ2-7
CASSQELAGGQEQYF
TGTGCCAGCAGCCAAGAACTAGCGGGAGGGCAAGAGCAGTACTTC
>NA|16|TRBV5-1|NA|TRBJ2-5
CASSPRGGPFQETQYF
TGCGCCAGCAGCCCTCGGGGAGGACCCTTCCAAGAGACCCAGTACTTC
>TRBD1|14|TRBV19|NA|TRBJ1-2
CASIHRDRGLGYTF
TGTGCCAGTATCCACCGGGACAGGGGGCTTGGCTACACCTTC
>TRBD2|17|TRBV19|NA|TRBJ2-1
CASSIDLVREVYNEQFF
TGTGCCAGTAGTATAGATCTCGTCCGGGAGGTATACAATGAGCAGTTCTTC
>TRBD2|16|TRBV28|NA|TRBJ2-3
CASRSRTSGSRDTQYF
TGTGCCAGCAGGTCTCGGACTAGCGGGAGTAGAGATACGCAGTATTTT
>TRBD2|16|TRBV24-1|once|TRBJ2-2
CATSDAGLDTPGELFF
TGTGCCACCAGTGATGCGGGACTAGACACTCCCGGGGAGCTGTTTTTT